The next 5 T cell receptor beta chains were all read from a single sample in a study of OX40 agonist ivuxolimab in advanced cancers. The assay was immunoSEQ multiplex PCR, and TCRdb's table has in-frame clones only and misses some. The sample consists of roughly 18,000 clones, approximately 80% of them appearing once. The material sequenced was CD4+ or CD8+ T cells sorted from blood, taken in a trial of the OX40 agonist ivuxolimab. These receptors all come from an adult with an advanced solid tumor such as melanoma, head and neck, liver or kidney cancer.

This clone was observed once. V is TRBV6-5 and J is TRBJ1-2; 7 nucleotides align to TRBD1. Losses at the gene ends were 5 bases for V and 6 bases for J; bases not matched to a gene: 9. Germline assignment: CDR1 MNHEY and CDR2 SVGAGI. The CDR3 loop spans 14 amino acids. CDR3 DNA: TGTGCCAGCAGTACTTATGACAGGGTCAATGGCTACACCTTC. Translated, it gives CASSTYDRVNGYTF.

This clone was recorded only once. V usage is TRBV18 and J usage is TRBJ2-3; TRBD2 aligns across 12 bases. The CDR3 extends over 17 amino acids. Per the germline V gene, CDR1 is KGHSH and CDR2 is LQKENI. V gave up 3 bases and J gave up 1 base; unmatched junction bases: 5. CDR3 sequence: CASSPTSGGFGTDTQYF. As DNA, the CDR3 is TGTGCCAGCTCACCGACTAGCGGGGGTTTCGGCACAGATACGCAGTATTTT.

This clone is a singleton in its sample. The rearrangement joins TRBV6-5 to TRBJ1-6; D might be TRBD1 (5 bases). The CDR3 totals 15 residues. Germline CDR1 reads MNHEY; CDR2 reads SVGAGI. The germline V and J ends were trimmed by 5 bases and 7 bases, with 15 bases remaining between them. The CDR3 region is CASSRMGQSNSPLHF. The CDR3, as DNA: TGTGCCAGCAGTCGGATGGGGCAGTCCAATTCACCCCTCCACTTT.

CDR3 in DNA: TGTGCCAGCAGCGTAGAGACTAGCGGCAATGAGCAGTTCTTC. The encoded protein is CASSVETSGNEQFF. V and J are TRBV9 and TRBJ2-1; 9 bases agree with TRBD2. The length of the CDR3 is 14 residues. CDR1 SGDLS and CDR2 YYNGEE come from the germline V gene. Trimming took 0 bases from V and 6 from J; bases not matched to a gene: 1.

The chain joins TRBV19 to TRBJ2-3, with D uncertain. V lost 3 bases to trimming and J lost 4 bases, with 11 bases between them. Germline CDR1 and CDR2: LNHDA and SQIVND (reference sequence). The CDR3 covers 14 residues. DNA for the CDR3: TGTGCCAGTAGTATTAAAAGTAGGGCAGATACGCAGTATTTT. It specifies CASSIKSRADTQYF.